This T cell receptor beta chain appears in the sequencing data of a study of shared clonotypes between healthy human individuals. Study-wide points: Naive subsets typically showed greater estimated richness than memory subsets.

In the source study's methods: As immunoSEQ supplied junction-only sequences (without quality scores), filtering differed. The table came from immunoSEQ multiplex PCR; TCRdb's copy has only in-frame clones and leaves some out. The V and J calls and clone size were taken over from that table, and D and trimming were inferred from the DNA. This sample has about 2.4 million clones, with 80% to 95% found just once. Concerning this clone: Its matching antigen is unknown.

The germline gives CDR1 MNHNY, CDR2 SVGAGI (reference sequence). This CDR3 is built from 16 residues. The V segment lost 6 bases and the J segment 1 base; nucleotides outside the gene matches: 7. The source is a man aged 18 to 29 in good health. Some clones in this sample may be carry-over from other donors' samples. This rearrangement joins TRBV6-6 to TRBJ2-5, with 11 bases lining up with TRBD2. Input material: naive CD4+ T cells from PBMCs. Documented subset: CD45RA+ positively selected. The CDR3 coding sequence is TGTGCCAGCAGACCCGGGACTAGCGGAACCCAAGAGACCCAGTACTTC. Encoded protein: CASRPGTSGTQETQYF.